Sequencing of this T cell receptor beta chain was carried out in a study of tumor and adjacent non-tumor tissue in lung cancer. RNA was extracted from bulk tissue without any cell sorting. Between August and November 2014, newly diagnosed, chemotherapy-naive lung cancer patients underwent thoracic surgery in China. This clonotype counts as medium-sized (0.01 to 0.1%). TCRbeta libraries were built with three rounds of nested PCR, modified from ARM-PCR. TCRdb re-analysed the multiplex PCR reads in MiXCR, keeping a single row per CDR3 protein. Of 55,000 to 70,000 distinct CDR3 sequences in the sample, around 60% were seen once. The ends were cut back, 2 bases at V and 3 bases at J, with 14 bases in the middle. CDR1 is SGHVS, CDR2 FQNEAQ, per germline. The CDR3 has 15 residues.

J is TRBJ2-7 and V is TRBV7-8; D possibly uses TRBD1 or TRBD2 (5 bases each). The receptor was derived from a man aged 45-65 years with non-small cell lung cancer. Sequenced sample: lung tumor tissue. The CDR3 DNA sequence: TGTGCCAGCAGCTTATCGGACGGGACCTTCTACGAGCAGTACTTC. Translation gives CASSLSDGTFYEQYF.